This is a list of T cell receptor beta chains from one sample in a study of cytomegalovirus exposure and HLA in healthy donors. Method: immunoSEQ multiplex PCR; TCRdb's copy keeps in-frame clones and lacks some. This table lists roughly 77,000 clones. The sequenced sample consisted of PBMCs. Every receptor here comes from a man aged 30-40 years in good health and CMV-seronegative. CDR3s include the opening cysteine and the closing phenylalanine or tryptophan. A D gene is named only where the DNA matches it firmly.

-	TRBV7-6	CASSLDNNQPQHF
TRBD1	TRBV29-1	CSVVVSQGQGYELFF
TRBD2	TRBV11-3	CASSSTTGGRPYTQYF
-	TRBV2	CASRFSLGGTEAFF
TRBD1	TRBV9	CASSADRGDEKLFF
TRBD2	TRBV5-1	CASSLGLAGGADTQYF
TRBD1	TRBV6-5	CASSRDRGTDTQYF
-	TRBV6-1	CASSEGQGNQPQHF
TRBD1	TRBV19	CASSARDRYYEQYF
TRBD2	TRBV7-2	CASSLRREVIEEQYF
TRBD2	TRBV27	CASSLSVGLYTQYF
-	TRBV11-2	CASSLVTPYNEQFF
-	TRBV5-1	CASRQGSIDTQYF
TRBD1	TRBV7-2	CASSLGDRASYEQYF
TRBD1	TRBV4-1	CASSRWDRPVILHEKLFF
-	TRBV15	CATSRGTAQVANYGYTF
-	TRBV27	CASSHRVVAGDSYEQYF
TRBD1	TRBV6-1	CASTDRDRRPYEQYF
TRBD2	TRBV7-9	CASRLTSGTDTQYF
-	TRBV4-2	CASSPGQGGTDTQYF
TRBD1	TRBV9	CASSAHERTGYANEQFF
TRBD2	TRBV5-1	CASSFTSGGAGYNEQFF
-	TRBV20-1	CSLVSYNEQFF
-	TRBV4-1	CASSQAPPRANTEAFF
TRBD2	TRBV5-1	CASSLGLADTRDEQFF
TRBD1	TRBV5-1	CASSPIPGQGWDEQFF
TRBD2	TRBV10-3	CAILRRLAGGRDTQYF
TRBD2	TRBV5-1	CASSLGTSGSTDTQYF
-	TRBV9	CASSRSSAQETQYF
TRBD2	TRBV19	CASRAGAANEQFF
TRBD2	TRBV13	CASSFGLAGTEQFF
TRBD2	TRBV4-1	CASSLPGLAGGPRSDTQYF
TRBD1	TRBV27	CASSLLNSGGQVAPLHF
-	TRBV4-2	CASSQQLAYEQYF
-	TRBV7-3	CASSLHIYTEAFF
-	TRBV19	CASSPRVGFTDTQYF
TRBD1	TRBV7-6	CASTRGPGTDTQYF
TRBD2	TRBV6-5	CASSYSAGANTGELFF
-	TRBV27	CASNHGVEAFF
-	TRBV19	CASSIPPDSEAAANEKLFF
-	TRBV29-1	CSVGGSAYEQYF
-	TRBV19	CATLTQGDEQFF